Presented here are 31 T cell receptor beta chains from one specimen sequenced in a study of cytomegalovirus exposure and HLA in healthy donors. Sequenced by immunoSEQ multiplex PCR; TCRdb stores in-frame clones only, minus some. The profile shows 35,000 to 50,000 clones, roughly 90% of them singletons. What was sequenced was PBMCs. These TCRs come from a man aged 18-30 years in good health and CMV-seronegative.

The chain couples TRBV6-6 to TRBJ2-7; 10 bases are a match to TRBD1. J lost 5 bases, V lost 5 bases, and 6 bases had no gene match. Germline loops: CDR1 MNHNY, CDR2 SVGAGI (reference sequence). CDR3 length equals 14 residues. CDR3 region: CASSRGTGEDEQYF. CDR3 sequence (DNA): TGTGCCAGCAGTCGAGGGACAGGGGAAGACGAGCAGTACTTC.

Comment on this clone: One junction end disagrees with the germline gene, perhaps due to a read error. The chain couples TRBV19 to TRBJ1-4, with D hard to call. The CDR3 loop spans 15 amino acids. Germline V CDR1 and CDR2: LNHDA, SQIVND (reference sequence). CDR3 sequence (DNA): TGTGCCAGTAGTATTATGGGCGCGACTACTGAAAAACTGTTTTTT. Translated: CASSIMGATTEKLFF.

The V call is TRBV27, the J call TRBJ2-1; TRBD2 matches at 11 bases. This CDR3 has 18 residues. J gave up 2 bases and V 3 bases, and 9 bases lay outside the gene matches. In germline, CDR1 is MNHEY, CDR2 SMNVEV (reference sequence). DNA of the CDR3: TGTGCCAGCAGTTTCTCATCTAGCGGGGGGCTTGCCTACAATGAGCAGTTCTTC. Translating gives CASSFSSSGGLAYNEQFF.

In its sample, this clone was seen once. This rearrangement joins TRBV28 to TRBJ1-1; 7 nucleotides line up with TRBD1. This CDR3 spans 12 amino acids. Germline loops: CDR1 MDHEN, CDR2 SYDVKM. Losses at the gene ends were 10 bases for V and 1 base for J; bases not matched to a gene: 3. CDR3 in amino acids: CAIGDRNTEAFF. The CDR3 DNA follows: TGTGCCATCGGGGACAGGAACACTGAAGCTTTCTTT.

The CDR3 spells CASSWDSRSRDTQYF. The CDR3 DNA reads as TGTGCCAGCAGCTGGGACTCCAGATCAAGGGATACGCAGTATTTT. V gene TRBV7-3 combines with J gene TRBJ2-3; weak D call: TRBD2 (6 bases). V lost 4 bases and J lost 6, with 17 bases in between. The CDR3 covers 15 residues. Germline CDR1 is SGHTA and CDR2 is FQGTGA. The whole variable domain, remainder taken from reference TRBV7-3 and TRBJ2-3, is GAGVSQTPSNKVTEKGKYVELRCDPISGHTALYWYRQSLGQGPEFLIYFQGTGAADDSGLPNDRFFAVRPEGSVSTLKIQRTERGDSAVYLCASSWDSRSRDTQYFGPGTRLTVL.

The chain uses TRBV5-8 and TRBJ2-4; TRBD2 matches at 8 bases. The germline CDR1 and CDR2 sequences are SGHTS and YDEGEE. The V segment lost 0 bases and the J segment 4 bases; nucleotides outside the gene matches: 6. This CDR3 spans 16 amino acids. In nucleotides, the CDR3 is TGTGCCAGCAGCTTGGCTTTTGGACTAGCAAAAAACATTCAGTACTTC. It translates to CASSLAFGLAKNIQYF. Full variable domain (missing parts from reference TRBV5-8 and TRBJ2-4): EAGVTQSPTHLIKTRGQQATLRCSPISGHTSVYWYQQALGLGLQFLLWYDEGEERNRGNFPPRFSGRQFPNYSSELNVNALELEDSALYLCASSLAFGLAKNIQYFGAGTRLSVL.

The CDR3 DNA is TGTGCCAGCAGCTTCCGGGACAGGCACACAGATACGCAGTATTTT. This sequence encodes CASSFRDRHTDTQYF. The chain couples TRBV7-2 to TRBJ2-3; TRBD1 aligns across 8 bases. Trimming took 3 bases from V and 2 from J; bases not matched to a gene: 4. Germline V gene lookup returns CDR1 SGHTA and CDR2 FQGNSA. This CDR3 has 15 residues.

This clone has only one observation. The J gene is TRBJ2-1, the V gene TRBV7-2; 8 bases are a match to TRBD2. This CDR3 has 14 residues. CDR1 is SGHTA, CDR2 FQGNSA, per germline. After removal of 11 bases from V and 5 bases from J, the junction contained 11 bases not matched to a gene. The CDR3 loop reads CAVRSGSLNNEQFF. As DNA, the CDR3 is TGTGCCGTTCGAAGCGGGAGCCTAAACAATGAGCAGTTCTTC.

This chain joins TRBV5-1 and TRBJ2-7, with D possibly TRBD2 on 6 matching bases. V dropped 2 bases and J dropped 5 bases, with 17 bases sitting between them. This CDR3 has 15 amino acids. Germline-derived CDR1 and CDR2 are SGHRS and YFSETQ. The CDR3 protein is CASSFSGGEIHEQYF. The CDR3 nucleotides read TGCGCCAGCAGCTTTTCCGGGGGAGAGATCCACGAGCAGTACTTC.

This rearrangement joins TRBV5-4 to TRBJ2-1, with 7 bases identical to TRBD2. Germline-derived CDR1 and CDR2 are SGHNT and YYREEE (reference sequence). J lost 3 bases, V lost 2 bases, and 5 bases had no gene match. This CDR3 is 15 amino acids long. CDR3 amino acids: CASSFGERDYNEQFF. The CDR3 DNA reads TGTGCCAGCAGCTTTGGGGAGCGGGACTACAATGAGCAGTTCTTC.

The chain has TRBV2 and TRBJ2-1, with 7 nucleotides matching TRBD2. This CDR3 spans 14 amino acids. V was pared by 7 bases and J by 2 bases, with 5 bases of the junction left unmatched. Germline-derived CDR1 and CDR2 are SNHLY and FYNNEI. This chain's CDR3 is CASTGLDPYNEQFF. The CDR3 DNA reads as TGTGCCAGCACCGGACTAGACCCCTACAATGAGCAGTTCTTC.

This chain connects TRBV4-1 to TRBJ2-1; 11 bases line up with TRBD2. J was trimmed by 2 bases and V by 6 bases; bases with no gene match: 6. Germline CDR1 and CDR2: MGHRA and YSYEKL. The CDR3 runs 16 residues. The CDR3 protein is CASSRLTSGTYNEQFF. The CDR3 bases are TGCGCCAGCAGTCGACTGACTAGCGGGACCTACAATGAGCAGTTCTTC.

The V gene is TRBV7-8, the J gene TRBJ1-2, with 9 nucleotides matching TRBD1. CDR3 length: 14 residues. With V trimmed by 3 bases and J by 2 bases, 1 base remained unmatched. Per the germline V gene, CDR1 is SGHVS and CDR2 is FQNEAQ. The CDR3: CASSLGQGNYGYTF. The DNA of the CDR3 is TGTGCCAGCAGCTTGGGACAGGGCAACTATGGCTACACCTTC.

The chain employs TRBV7-3 and TRBJ1-2; 8 bases line up with TRBD1. V lost 5 bases and J lost 7; bases outside the gene matches: 6. The CDR3 is 13 amino acids. Germline lookup yields CDR1 SGHTA and CDR2 FQGTGA. Written as DNA, the CDR3 is TGTGCCAGCAGCACTCGGACAGGGAGTGGCTACACCTTC. This translates into CASSTRTGSGYTF.

The sample holds one count of this clone. The V call is TRBV18, the J call TRBJ2-1; 10 nucleotides agree with TRBD1. The CDR3 is 15 amino acids. Trimming cost V 7 bases and J 9 bases; bases outside gene matches: 12. Germline values: CDR1 KGHSH, CDR2 LQKENI. For the CDR3, the DNA is TGTGCCAGCTTCAAGACCGGGACAGGGGTAGGTGAGCAGTTCTTC. Translation gives CASFKTGTGVGEQFF.

The chain recombines TRBV7-8 with TRBJ1-1, with D possibly being TRBD1 (5 bases). CDR1 is SGHVS and CDR2 is FQNEAQ in the germline V gene. V lost 5 bases and J lost 3, with 13 bases in between. The CDR3 contains 14 residues. CDR3 nucleotide sequence: TGTGCCAGCAGCGGGGGGGGGTCCCACACTGAAGCTTTCTTT. As protein: CASSGGGSHTEAFF.

V is TRBV6-1 and J is TRBJ1-6; a weak D match, TRBD1 (5 bases). V lost 6 bases and J 5 bases, leaving 11 bases between the germline ends. In germline, CDR1 is MNHNS, CDR2 SASEGT. The CDR3 is 14 residues long. The chain's CDR3 is CASRPGLNNSPLHF. In DNA form, the CDR3 reads TGTGCCAGCAGGCCAGGGCTAAATAATTCACCCCTCCACTTT.

The chain is built from TRBV4-2 and TRBJ1-2; 12 bases match TRBD1. Trimming took 2 bases from V and 8 from J; bases not matched to a gene: 18. Per germline, CDR1 LGHNA and CDR2 YNFKEQ. This CDR3 region has 19 residues. The CDR3 DNA is TGTGCCAGCAGCCAATGGCAAATTGGGACAGGGGGCACGGAGAGAGGCTACACCTTC. As protein: CASSQWQIGTGGTERGYTF.

The chain's CDR3 is CASSEARIGAHEQYF. As DNA, the CDR3 is TGTGCCAGCAGTGAAGCGCGGATAGGGGCTCACGAGCAGTACTTC. This chain joins TRBV6-1 and TRBJ2-7; D is perhaps TRBD1 (5 bases). The CDR3 length is 15 residues. Trimming shortened V by 0 bases and J by 5 bases, and 14 bases separated the two germline ends. Germline V gene data show CDR1 as MNHNS and CDR2 as SASEGT.

As concerns this clone: The sample carries other DNA sequences with the same CDR3. This rearrangement joins TRBV18 to TRBJ1-1; unclear D gene. V was shortened by 1 base and J by 4 bases, with 7 bases between the two germline ends. Germline CDR1 and CDR2: KGHSH and LQKENI. CDR3 size: 13 residues. The DNA of the CDR3 is TGTGCCAGCTCACCACAGGGAGGCACTGAAGCTTTCTTT. The encoded protein is CASSPQGGTEAFF. The whole variable domain, filled in from reference TRBV18 and TRBJ1-1, reads NAGVMQNPRHLVRRRGQEARLRCSPMKGHSHVYWYRQLPEEGLKFMVYLQKENIIDESGMPKERFSAEFPKEGPSILRIQQVVRGDSAAYFCASSPQGGTEAFFGQGTRLTVV.

This clone came up a few times. This chain connects TRBV5-1 to TRBJ2-3; 12 positions agree with TRBD1. The junction had 16 bases not matched to a gene; V was cut back by 5 bases and J by 12 bases. Germline loops: CDR1 SGHRS, CDR2 YFSETQ. This CDR3 is built from 16 residues. The CDR3 spells CASSHLGGQGALLQYF. The CDR3 nucleotides are TGCGCCAGCAGTCATCTGGGGGGACAGGGGGCTTTACTACAGTATTTT. Full variable domain (outside the CDR3, taken from reference TRBV5-1 and TRBJ2-3): KAGVTQTPRYLIKTRGQQVTLSCSPISGHRSVSWYQQTPGQGLQFLFEYFSETQRNKGNFPGRFSGRQFSNSRSEMNVSTLELGDSALYLCASSHLGGQGALLQYFGPGTRLTVL.

The chain combines TRBV19 with TRBJ2-1; 11 positions agree with TRBD2. Germline V gene sequence: CDR1 LNHDA, CDR2 SQIVND (reference sequence). CDR3 length: 15 residues. Unmatched junction bases numbered 7, after V lost 6 bases and J lost 6 bases. The CDR3: CASSLAGGGGNEQFF. The CDR3 DNA follows: TGTGCCAGTAGCCTAGCGGGAGGTGGAGGCAATGAGCAGTTCTTC.

Judged by abundance, this clone is medium-sized. The chain recombines TRBV6-1 with TRBJ2-1; 12 bases match TRBD2. V lost 2 bases, J lost 9 bases, and 5 bases stayed unmatched. This CDR3 comprises 15 residues. CDR1 and CDR2 (germline): MNHNS, SASEGT. The CDR3 here is CASSERTSGISEQFF. CDR3 coding DNA: TGTGCCAGCAGTGAAAGGACTAGCGGGATATCTGAGCAGTTCTTC.

J is TRBJ2-1 and V is TRBV20-1; D is ambiguous. This CDR3 comprises 10 residues. V dropped 2 bases and J dropped 10 bases, with 6 bases sitting between them. Germline CDR1 and CDR2: DFQATT and SNEGSKA (reference sequence). CDR3 nucleotide sequence: TGCAGTGCTAGACGGTCGGAGCAGTTCTTC. Its translation is CSARRSEQFF.

The count of this clone is one. The V gene is TRBV7-3, the J gene TRBJ2-3, with D possibly being TRBD2 (6 bases). The germline CDR1 and CDR2 sequences are SGHTA and FQGTGA. CDR3 length equals 14 residues. V was clipped by 2 bases and J by 11 bases, with 17 bases between them. This chain's CDR3 is CASSLDGGLGGQYF. Written as DNA, the CDR3 is TGTGCCAGCAGCTTAGACGGCGGGCTCGGGGGGCAGTATTTT.

The gene calls are TRBV19 and TRBJ2-2; no definite D call. The CDR3 totals 15 residues. The V and J ends lost 7 bases and 3 bases respectively, with 15 bases between them. Germline CDR1 reads LNHDA; CDR2 reads SQIVND (reference sequence). The CDR3 DNA is TGTGCCAGTAAAGTCGGCCAGGTTTACACCGGGGAGCTGTTTTTT. Amino acid sequence: CASKVGQVYTGELFF. The full variable domain, completed using reference TRBV19 and TRBJ2-2, is DGGITQSPKYLFRKEGQNVTLSCEQNLNHDAMYWYRQDPGQGLRLIYYSQIVNDFQKGDIAEGYSVSREKKESFPLTVTSAQKNPTAFYLCASKVGQVYTGELFFGEGSRLTVL.

The rearrangement joins TRBV4-2 to TRBJ2-1, with 10 bases fitting TRBD2. Germline CDR1 and CDR2: LGHNA and YNFKEQ. CDR3 length equals 15 residues. The V gene end was trimmed by 4 bases and the J gene end by 0 bases; junction bases not matched to a gene: 0. CDR3: CASSRTSGSYNEQFF. DNA of the CDR3: TGTGCCAGCAGCCGGACTAGCGGCTCCTACAATGAGCAGTTCTTC.

The rearrangement joins TRBV13 to TRBJ2-6, with D possibly TRBD2 on 5 matching bases. The CDR3 sequence is 16 residues long. Germline CDR1 PRHDT, CDR2 FYEKMQ (reference sequence). The V end was cut by 5 bases, the J end by 0 bases, with 11 bases between. Here the CDR3 DNA reads TGTGCCAGCAGCGGCCGGGGAGCCTCTGGGGCCAACGTCCTGACTTTC. Amino acids: CASSGRGASGANVLTF.

CDR3 nucleotides: TGTGCCAGCACCCAGAGAGGGAGGAAAGAGACCCAGTACTTC. It specifies CASTQRGRKETQYF. The chain couples TRBV6-5 to TRBJ2-5; tentative D call: TRBD2 (6 bases). Trimming took 7 bases from V and 3 from J, leaving 15 bases between them. Germline CDR1 and CDR2: MNHEY and SVGAGI. The CDR3 is 14 amino acids.

The chain has TRBV4-2 and TRBJ2-3; no definite D call. CDR1 and CDR2 from the germline V gene are LGHNA and YNFKEQ. V lost 0 bases to trimming and J lost 6 bases, with 13 bases between them. The CDR3 length is 15 residues. The CDR3: CASSQEESATDTQYF. DNA for the CDR3: TGTGCCAGCAGCCAAGAGGAGTCGGCCACCGATACGCAGTATTTT.

The chain joins TRBV2 to TRBJ1-1; D perhaps matches TRBD1 (5 bases). Germline V gives CDR1 SNHLY, CDR2 FYNNEI. V lost 1 base to trimming and J lost 10 bases, with 16 bases between them. This CDR3 comprises 14 residues. CDR3 nucleotides: TGTGCCAGCAGTGAAGTAAAGGGGTACACACGAGCTTTCTTT. It is translated as CASSEVKGYTRAFF.